The clone carrying this T cell receptor beta chain was counted once. Its target is not known. This entry belongs to a study of regulatory dendritic cells for organ transplantation. At the level of the study: Regulatory dendritic cells were monocyte-derived, receiving vitamin D3 on days 0 and 4 and IL-10 on day 4.

Notes on the study in general: Memory T cells were less diverse than naive, with memory CD8+ most oligoclonal.

Allogeneic regulatory or mature dendritic cells were co-cultured for less than six days with CFSE-labeled sorted T cells at 1:10. CD4+ or CD8+ T cells were sorted as naive CD45RA+ or memory CD45RO+. Germline CDR1 KGHSH, CDR2 LQKENI. This CDR3 spans 16 amino acids. The J segment lost 6 bases and the V segment lost 0 bases, leaving 3 bases of the junction unmatched. Measured with immunoSEQ multiplex PCR; TCRdb has only the in-frame clones, and not every one. The sample consists of 7,500 to 8,500 clones, 65% to 75% of them appearing once. Sequencing was performed on memory CD4+ T cells from blood cultured with dendritic cells. Subset meaning: CD45RO+ memory T cells. This clonotype originated in a human donor in good health. The chain recombines TRBV18 with TRBJ2-1, with 12 nucleotides matching TRBD2. CDR3 protein: CASSPPRLAGANEQFF. The CDR3 nucleotides read TGTGCCAGCTCACCACCGAGACTAGCGGGGGCCAATGAGCAGTTCTTC.